This is a list of T cell receptor beta chains from one sample in a study of T cell repertoires in aging, cancer and after chemotherapy. A single record per CDR3 protein comes from TCRdb applying MiXCR to the multiplex PCR reads. This table holds around 5,000 distinct CDR3 sequences, around 45% found once. The sample consisted of blood. The receptors were gathered from a human donor with a blood cancer. Each CDR3 is given with its conserved first and last residue. A D gene is named only where the DNA matches it firmly. For some rows the clone size is stated as once, few or many, or as a class when expanded; others skip it.

J gene | D gene | clone size | V gene | CDR3 DNA | CDR3 protein
TRBJ1-4 | . | once | TRBV19 | TGTGCCAGTAGTATACCCCCTGCACTTGGACGGGGAGAGCTGTTTTTT | CASSIPPALGRGELFF
TRBJ2-5 | . | . | TRBV12-3/TRBV12-4 | TGTGCCAGCCGGGACCGAGAGACCCAGTACTTC | CASRDRETQYF
TRBJ2-7 | TRBD1 | . | TRBV6-5 | TGTGCCAGCAGGGGGACAGGGGGCTCCTACGAGCAGTACTTC | CASRGTGGSYEQYF
TRBJ2-5 | . | . | TRBV6-2/TRBV6-3 | TGTGCCAGCAGTTATCGCAGGGAAGAGACCCAGTACTTC | CASSYRREETQYF
TRBJ2-6 | . | . | TRBV29-1 | TGCAGCGTTGCCCTCTCACCTGGGGCCAACGTCCTGACTTTC | CSVALSPGANVLTF
TRBJ1-5 | TRBD1 | few | TRBV6-1 | TGTGCCAGCAGTAACGGACAGGGTCGGCAGCCCCAGCATTTT | CASSNGQGRQPQHF
TRBJ1-1 | . | . | TRBV30 | TGTGCCTGGAGTGTAAAAAACACTGAAGCTTTCTTT | CAWSVKNTEAFF
TRBJ2-3 | . | . | TRBV28 | TGTGCCAGCAGTTTAGGCACAGGCACAGATACGCAGTATTTT | CASSLGTGTDTQYF
TRBJ2-2 | . | . | TRBV7-2 | TGTGCCAGCAGCTTAGGGTCGCTGAACACCGGGGAGCTGTTTTTT | CASSLGSLNTGELFF
TRBJ2-7 | . | . | TRBV6-1 | TGTGCCAGCAGTGAACTGTGGGGCAGTTACGAGCAGTACTTC | CASSELWGSYEQYF
TRBJ2-3 | TRBD1 | . | TRBV6-4 | TGTGCCAGCAGCCCGACAGGGAACACAGATACGCAGTATTTT | CASSPTGNTDTQYF
TRBJ2-1 | . | few | TRBV6-2/TRBV6-3 | TGTGCCAGCAGTTACGGGGTGACTGAGCAGTTCTTC | CASSYGVTEQFF
TRBJ1-2 | . | . | TRBV5-4 | TGTGCCAGCAGCTTGTGGGGGGCGAATGGCTACACCTTC | CASSLWGANGYTF
TRBJ2-7 | . | . | TRBV28 | TGTGCCAGCACCCTAACGGGGATCTCTGGCGAGCAGTACTTC | CASTLTGISGEQYF
TRBJ1-4 | TRBD1 | . | TRBV6-5 | TGTGCCAGCAAACAGGGGAATACTGAAAAACTGTTTTTT | CASKQGNTEKLFF
TRBJ2-3 | TRBD2 | . | TRBV20-1 | TGCAGTGCTAGGGTGAGCGGGGGCACAGATACGCAGTATTTT | CSARVSGGTDTQYF
TRBJ2-5 | . | . | TRBV6-6 | TGTGCCAGCAGTTCCCTCGAACAGGGAGGGGAGACCCAGTACTTC | CASSSLEQGGETQYF
TRBJ2-5 | . | . | TRBV6-1 | TGTGCCAGCAGTTCCCAGGCGGGGAGAGTCGAAGAGACCCAGTACTTC | CASSSQAGRVEETQYF
TRBJ1-2 | TRBD1 | . | TRBV5-6 | TGTGCCAGCAGTATAACAGGGGGATTTAACTATGGCTACACCTTC | CASSITGGFNYGYTF
TRBJ2-5 | TRBD1 | . | TRBV6-5 | TGTGCCAGCAGAATGGGACAGATGGAGACCCAGTACTTC | CASRMGQMETQYF
TRBJ1-6 | TRBD1 | . | TRBV6-5 | TGTGCCAGCAGTTACCAGGACAGGAGCTCCTATAATTCACCCCTCCACTTT | CASSYQDRSSYNSPLHF
TRBJ1-1 | . | . | TRBV11-2 | TGTGCCAGCAGCTTAGGGGATTTGGGCACTGAAGCTTTCTTT | CASSLGDLGTEAFF
TRBJ2-1 | . | . | TRBV30 | TGTGCCTGGAGTAACCCTCTAGCGGAGCAGTTCTTC | CAWSNPLAEQFF
TRBJ1-2 | . | once | TRBV19 | TGTGCCAGTAGTATCGAGGGAGGGAGCTACACCTTC | CASSIEGGSYTF
TRBJ1-2 | . | . | TRBV12-3/TRBV12-4 | TGTGCCAGCAGTCCCCTCACTCCTAACTATGGCTACACCTTC | CASSPLTPNYGYTF
TRBJ2-5 | TRBD2 | once | TRBV7-6 | TGTGCCAGCAGACCTAGCGGGGGCCGCCAAGAGACCCAGTACTTC | CASRPSGGRQETQYF
TRBJ1-2 | . | . | TRBV10-3 | TGTGCCATCAGTGAGTCCATAATGAGCTATGGCTACACCTTC | CAISESIMSYGYTF
TRBJ1-2 | TRBD1 | . | TRBV6-2/TRBV6-3 | TGTGCCAGCAGTTTCGGACAGGGCCTCTATGGCTACACCTTC | CASSFGQGLYGYTF
TRBJ1-2 | . | . | TRBV30 | TGTGCCTGGAGTCAAGGGCGGAACGAAGGCTACACCTTC | CAWSQGRNEGYTF
TRBJ1-4 | TRBD1 | . | TRBV6-5 | TGTGCCAGCTCCCGACAACCGGGACAGAGGCCCGAAAAACTGTTTTTT | CASSRQPGQRPEKLFF
TRBJ1-2 | TRBD1 | large | TRBV5-5 | TGTGCCAGCAGCGTTCGGGACAGGGGGTATGGCTACACCTTC | CASSVRDRGYGYTF
TRBJ2-5 | . | . | TRBV11-2 | TGTGCCAGCAGCCCGATCTCCCAAGAGACCCAGTACTTC | CASSPISQETQYF
TRBJ1-2 | TRBD1 | . | TRBV6-6 | TGTGCCAGCAGTTATCGGACAGGACGCAACTATGGCTACACCTTC | CASSYRTGRNYGYTF
TRBJ1-5 | TRBD1 | . | TRBV6-1 | TGTGCCAGCACTACGACCCTTCAGGGGGCGAGAAGGAATCAGCCCCAGCATTTT | CASTTTLQGARRNQPQHF
TRBJ1-5 | . | . | TRBV6-1 | TGTGCCAGCAGTGAACCCCCCAGGGGAAATCAGCCCCAGCATTTT | CASSEPPRGNQPQHF
TRBJ1-3 | . | few | TRBV7-9 | TGTGCCAGCAGCATACTAGGACAGTTAGGAAACACCATATATTTT | CASSILGQLGNTIYF
TRBJ2-5 | . | few | TRBV6-5 | TGTGCCAGCAGTTACTCGGGGTGGGAGGAGGAGACCCAGTACTTC | CASSYSGWEEETQYF
TRBJ1-4 | . | . | TRBV13 | TGTGCCAGCAGCTTCGGGACAAATCGTGAAAAACTGTTTTTT | CASSFGTNREKLFF
TRBJ2-7 | . | few | TRBV15 | TGTGCCACCAGCAGAGATCGGGGGTACGAGCAGTACTTC | CATSRDRGYEQYF
TRBJ2-7 | . | . | TRBV6-2/TRBV6-3 | TGTGTCAGCAGTTACACGGGAAGGCACGAGCAGTACTTC | CVSSYTGRHEQYF
TRBJ2-5 | . | . | TRBV24-1 | TGTGCCACCAGGGACTACTACCAAGAGACCCAGTACTTC | CATRDYYQETQYF
TRBJ1-5 | TRBD1 | few | TRBV6-5 | TGTGCCAGCAGTTACTCGCCCCCGGGACAGGGCAGCAATCAGCCCCAGCATTTT | CASSYSPPGQGSNQPQHF
TRBJ1-2 | . | . | TRBV18 | TGTGCCAGCTCGCGGGCTGACTCCAACTATGGCTACACCTTC | CASSRADSNYGYTF
TRBJ2-7 | . | . | TRBV29-1 | TGCAGCGCGAGTCGGGACGGGAACTACGAGCAGTACTTC | CSASRDGNYEQYF
TRBJ2-7 | . | . | TRBV5-6 | TGTGCCAGCAGCGGGGGGGCAGCCTACGAGCAGTACTTC | CASSGGAAYEQYF
TRBJ2-7 | . | few | TRBV6-1 | TGTGCCAGCAGCCTGACTGGGGGGACCTACGAGCAGTACTTC | CASSLTGGTYEQYF
TRBJ2-6 | . | few | TRBV6-5 | TGTGCCAGCAGTCCACAGGGAGCTGGGGCCAACGTCCTGACTTTC | CASSPQGAGANVLTF
TRBJ2-2 | TRBD1 | . | TRBV6-5 | TGTGCCAGCAGTTTAACAGGGGGCGCCGGGGAGCTGTTTTTT | CASSLTGGAGELFF
TRBJ2-1 | TRBD2 | once | TRBV20-1 | TGCAGTGCTAGAGATTGGCGGGAGGGCTACAATGAGCAGTTCTTC | CSARDWREGYNEQFF
TRBJ2-6 | . | . | TRBV12-3/TRBV12-4 | TGTGCCAGCAGTTTGGGATGGGGCGGCGGGGCCAACGTCCTGACTTTC | CASSLGWGGGANVLTF
TRBJ2-3 | TRBD2 | . | TRBV10-2 | TGCGCCAGCAGTGAAACTAGCGGGAGGGCCATGCCAGATACGCAGTATTTT | CASSETSGRAMPDTQYF
TRBJ1-3 | TRBD1 | . | TRBV6-2/TRBV6-3 | TGTGCCAGCAGACCCGACAGGGGGCTTGGAAACACCATATATTTT | CASRPDRGLGNTIYF
TRBJ1-3 | . | . | TRBV29-1 | TGCAGCGCGGGTGGGTCGTCTGGAAACACCATATATTTT | CSAGGSSGNTIYF
TRBJ2-7 | TRBD2 | . | TRBV6-2/TRBV6-3 | TGTGCCAGCAGTCCTTACGGCGCTAGCGGGGGCAACGAGCAGTACTTC | CASSPYGASGGNEQYF